The present entry profiles one T cell receptor (beta chain) with its context. V lost 4 bases, J lost 4 bases, and 6 bases stayed unmatched. The CDR3 is 15 amino acids. Per germline, CDR1 SGHTA and CDR2 FQGNSA. The data were taken from a study of blood T cell repertoires in COVID-19. At the level of the study: Donors in the United States, Italy and Spain gave samples during acute or convalescent COVID-19. From T cells, B-cell-depleted T cells, or PBMCs came the material, which was cDNA or gDNA.

In the source study's methods: Using reference gene primer amplification, nucleated cell counts were estimated. Generated by immunoSEQ multiplex PCR, the TCRdb table keeps only in-frame clones and is missing some. V and J calls and clone size come straight from that table; D and trimming were deduced from the DNA. The sample lists 220,000 or so clones, around four fifths occurring once. The gene calls are TRBV7-2 and TRBJ2-2, with 7 positions matching TRBD2. This clonotype was obtained from a man between 25 and 39 years old with active or convalescent COVID-19. Sample: peripheral blood. The CDR3 DNA reads as TGTGCCAGCAGCTCCCCTAGCGGAGCCACCGGGGAGCTGTTTTTT. Its translation: CASSSPSGATGELFF.